Reported below is one TCR beta chain. In the original processing: Scientists estimated how many nucleated cells there were by amplifying reference gene primers. The assay was immunoSEQ multiplex PCR, and TCRdb's table has in-frame clones only and misses some. Clone size and V and J calls were adopted from that table, with D and trimming inferred from the DNA. The profile shows 270,000 or so clones, about nine tenths of them singletons. The record originates from a study of blood T cell repertoires in COVID-19. Overall study: The origin of the acute and convalescent COVID-19 samples was the United States, Italy and Spain. From T cells, B-cell-depleted T cells, or PBMCs came the material, which was cDNA or gDNA.

CDR1 and CDR2 from the germline V gene are LGHDT and YNNKEL (reference sequence). V shed 2 bases and J shed 3 bases, with 2 bases lying between them. The CDR3 totals 12 residues. This chain uses TRBV3-1 (or the pseudogene TRBV3-2) with TRBJ1-3; D is unclear. This sequence originates from a woman in her 30s with active or convalescent COVID-19. Sequences were obtained from peripheral blood. CDR3 amino acids: CASSQHGNTIYF. The CDR3 nucleotides read TGTGCCAGCAGCCAACATGGAAACACCATATATTTT.